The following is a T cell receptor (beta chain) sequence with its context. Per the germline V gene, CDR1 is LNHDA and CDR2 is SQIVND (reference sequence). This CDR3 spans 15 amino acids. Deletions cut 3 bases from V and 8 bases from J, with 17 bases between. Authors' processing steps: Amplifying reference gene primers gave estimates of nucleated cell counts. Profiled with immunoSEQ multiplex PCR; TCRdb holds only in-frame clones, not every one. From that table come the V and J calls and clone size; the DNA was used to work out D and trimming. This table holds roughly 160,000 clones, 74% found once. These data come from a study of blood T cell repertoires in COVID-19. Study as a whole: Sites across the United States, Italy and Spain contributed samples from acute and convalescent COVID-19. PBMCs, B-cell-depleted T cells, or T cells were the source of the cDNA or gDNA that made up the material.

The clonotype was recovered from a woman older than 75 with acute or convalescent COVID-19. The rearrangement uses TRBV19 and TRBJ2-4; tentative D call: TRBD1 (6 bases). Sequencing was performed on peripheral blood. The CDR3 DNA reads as TGTGCCAGTAGTATTAATCCGGACAGCTACGACATTCAGTACTTC. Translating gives CASSINPDSYDIQYF. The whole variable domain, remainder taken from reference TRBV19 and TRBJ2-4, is DGGITQSPKYLFRKEGQNVTLSCEQNLNHDAMYWYRQDPGQGLRLIYYSQIVNDFQKGDIAEGYSVSREKKESFPLTVTSAQKNPTAFYLCASSINPDSYDIQYFGAGTRLSVL.